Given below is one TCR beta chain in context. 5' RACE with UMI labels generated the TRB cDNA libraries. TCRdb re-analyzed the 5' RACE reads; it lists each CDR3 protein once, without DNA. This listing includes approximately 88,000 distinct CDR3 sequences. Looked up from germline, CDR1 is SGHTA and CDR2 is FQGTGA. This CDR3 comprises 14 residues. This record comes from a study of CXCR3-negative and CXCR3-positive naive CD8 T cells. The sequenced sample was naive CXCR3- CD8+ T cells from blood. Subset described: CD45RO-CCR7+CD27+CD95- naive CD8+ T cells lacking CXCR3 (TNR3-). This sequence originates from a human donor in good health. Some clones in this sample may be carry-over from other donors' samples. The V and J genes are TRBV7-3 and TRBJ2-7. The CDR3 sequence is CASSLILGNGEQYF.